These 24 T cell receptor beta chains came from one sample sequenced in a study of cytomegalovirus exposure and HLA in healthy donors (dated by TCRdb to the late 2010s). Library generation was performed with the immunoSEQ multiplex PCR assay. TCRdb holds this immuneACCESS table with in-frame rearrangements only. Some clones are missing; in checked studies, unresolved V genes explain under half, and the rest has no known cause. The sample includes about 150,000 clones, with 85% to 90% observed a single time. The ten largest clones capture around 3% of the sample. Source material: PBMCs. These receptors originate from a man aged 18 to 29 in good health and CMV-seronegative.

This chain links TRBV6-6 with TRBJ1-1; 9 positions agree with TRBD1. CDR1 is MNHNY, CDR2 SVGAGI, per germline (reference sequence). V lost 6 bases, J lost 2 bases, and 7 bases stayed unmatched. The CDR3 contains 15 residues. The CDR3 region is CASRTGTGYNTEAFF. CDR3 nucleotide sequence: TGTGCCAGCAGGACCGGGACAGGGTATAACACTGAAGCTTTCTTT.

This chain links TRBV5-1 with TRBJ1-1; maybe TRBD1 (6 bases). The CDR3 spans 13 residues. CDR1 and CDR2 (germline): SGHRS, YFSETQ. The V end was cut by 5 bases, the J end by 1 base, with 9 bases between. The CDR3 DNA follows: TGCGCCAGCAGGGGACACTCGAACACTGAAGCTTTCTTT. Protein product: CASRGHSNTEAFF.

This sequence joins TRBV5-1 and TRBJ2-7, with 8 bases identical to TRBD1. The V gene's germline CDR1 is SGHRS and CDR2 YFSETQ. V was clipped by 0 bases and J by 3 bases; unmatched bases: 8. This CDR3 comprises 16 residues. The CDR3 reads CASSLDPGQAYYEQYF. CDR3 nucleotide sequence: TGCGCCAGCAGCTTGGACCCGGGACAGGCCTACTACGAGCAGTACTTC.

The gene calls are TRBV9 and TRBJ1-1; TRBD1 matches at 8 bases. The V gene end was trimmed by 0 bases and the J gene end by 4 bases; junction bases not matched to a gene: 2. Germline V gene lookup returns CDR1 SGDLS and CDR2 YYNGEE. The CDR3 length is 14 residues. Here the CDR3 DNA reads TGTGCCAGCAGCGTAGAACAGGGGGGCACTGAAGCTTTCTTT. It yields the protein CASSVEQGGTEAFF.

The chain employs TRBV28 and TRBJ1-1, with a tentative D call TRBD1 (5 bases). This CDR3 spans 18 amino acids. Trimming removed 2 bases from V and 0 bases from J, with 19 bases in between. Germline CDR1 reads MDHEN; CDR2 reads SYDVKM. CDR3 DNA sequence: TGTGCCAGCAGTTTAGGTGAGGCAGGGACTCTCATGAACACTGAAGCTTTCTTT. Protein: CASSLGEAGTLMNTEAFF.

This sequence joins TRBV2 and TRBJ2-6, with 7 bases aligning to TRBD1. The V segment lost 6 bases and the J segment 6 bases; nucleotides outside the gene matches: 11. Looked up from germline, CDR1 is SNHLY and CDR2 is FYNNEI. CDR3 length: 16 amino acids. The CDR3 nucleotides are TGTGCCAGCAGGACAGGGCGGGTCCTGCAGGCCAACGTCCTGACTTTC. This sequence encodes CASRTGRVLQANVLTF.

The rearrangement uses TRBV4-1 and TRBJ2-3; 10 positions agree with TRBD2. V dropped 4 bases and J dropped 1; count of bases not matched to a gene: 11. CDR1 is MGHRA, CDR2 YSYEKL, per germline. CDR3 length equals 18 residues. CDR3 bases: TGCGCCAGCAGCCCCCATACTTGGGGGACTAGCGGCACAGATACGCAGTATTTT. Its protein is CASSPHTWGTSGTDTQYF.

The chain carries TRBV7-8 and TRBJ2-1, with 8 bases fitting TRBD2. The CDR3 totals 16 residues. V shed 4 bases, J shed 2 bases, and the junction held 7 bases outside the gene matches. Germline V gene lookup returns CDR1 SGHVS and CDR2 FQNEAQ. In nucleotides, the CDR3 is TGTGCCAGCAGCTCCGTTAATAGCGGGGCCTACAATGAGCAGTTCTTC. Protein: CASSSVNSGAYNEQFF.

This chain uses TRBV7-9 with TRBJ1-2; possible D gene TRBD1, 6 bases. V was cut by 8 bases and J by 7 bases, with 20 bases left in between. The CDR3 spans 14 residues. Germline CDR1 SEHNR, CDR2 FQNEAQ (reference sequence). The CDR3: CASSASTGLSGYTF. Written as DNA, the CDR3 is TGTGCCAGCTCGGCGTCCACAGGGTTAAGTGGCTACACCTTC. Full variable domain (rest looked up from reference TRBV7-9 and TRBJ1-2): DTGVSQNPRHKITKRGQNVTFRCDPISEHNRLYWYRQTLGQGPEFLTYFQNEAQLEKSRLLSDRFSAERPKGSFSTLEIQRTEQGDSAMYLCASSASTGLSGYTFGSGTRLTVV.

The chain carries TRBV5-4 and TRBJ1-5, with D possibly matching TRBD1 (6 bases). Trimming took 2 bases from V and 7 from J, leaving 10 bases between them. Germline V gene lookup returns CDR1 SGHNT and CDR2 YYREEE (reference sequence). This CDR3 has 13 amino acids. The CDR3 region is CASSLQGDQPQHF. The CDR3 nucleotides read TGTGCCAGCAGCTTACAGGGAGACCAGCCCCAGCATTTT.

The V gene is TRBV29-1, the J gene TRBJ2-3, with a possible D match to TRBD1 (6 bases). V lost 4 bases, J lost 3 bases, and 14 bases lay in between. Germline V gene sequence: CDR1 SQVTM, CDR2 ANQGSEA. This CDR3 is 14 amino acids long. In DNA, the CDR3 is TGCAGCGTTGTTGACAGGAGGTGGACAGATACGCAGTATTTT. It translates to CSVVDRRWTDTQYF.

The J gene is TRBJ2-1, the V gene TRBV5-1; D is perhaps TRBD1 (6 bases). Trimming removed 1 base at V and 0 bases at J, with 11 bases between. Germline CDR1 is SGHRS and CDR2 is YFSETQ. The CDR3 is made up of 16 amino acids. In DNA form, the CDR3 reads TGCGCCAGCAGCTTGACAGGGTTTAGCTCCTACAATGAGCAGTTCTTC. Its translation: CASSLTGFSSYNEQFF.

A few counts support this clone. One end of the junction is discordant with germline, which a read error may explain. The rearrangement joins TRBV7-7 to TRBJ2-7, with a weak D call TRBD1 (5 bases). Germline V gene sequence: CDR1 SSHAT, CDR2 FNYEAQ (reference sequence). There are 13 residues in the CDR3. CDR3 sequence (DNA): TGTGCTAGCAGCTTACGCAGGGCCGACGAGCAGTACTTC. Its protein is CASSLRRADEQYF.

This chain connects TRBV5-1 to TRBJ1-2; 8 bases agree with TRBD1. This CDR3 comprises 15 residues. CDR1 and CDR2 (germline): SGHRS, YFSETQ. Trimming removed 2 bases from V and 9 bases from J; junction bases left unmatched: 12. The CDR3 DNA reads as TGCGCCAGCAGCTTACAACCCGGGACAGGCGAGCGCTACACCTTC. It yields the protein CASSLQPGTGERYTF.

This clone was counted a single time. V and J are TRBV15 and TRBJ2-1; 9 positions agree with TRBD2. V lost 0 bases and J lost 8; bases outside the gene matches: 8. CDR3 length: 16 residues. Looked up from germline, CDR1 is LNHNV and CDR2 is YYDKDF (reference sequence). The CDR3 reads CATSRDRSGSRHEQFF. The CDR3 nucleotides are TGTGCCACCAGCAGAGATCGTAGCGGGAGTAGGCATGAGCAGTTCTTC. Variable domain in full (rest from reference TRBV15 and TRBJ2-1): DAMVIQNPRYQVTQFGKPVTLSCSQTLNHNVMYWYQQKSSQAPKLLFHYYDKDFNNEADTPDNFQSRRPNTSFCFLDIRSPGLGDTAMYLCATSRDRSGSRHEQFFGPGTRLTVL.

The rearrangement joins TRBV6-5 to TRBJ2-7; 9 positions match TRBD1. J gave up 5 bases and V 5 bases, and 7 bases lay outside the gene matches. This CDR3 contains 14 residues. Germline assignment: CDR1 MNHEY and CDR2 SVGAGI. CDR3 sequence (DNA): TGTGCCAGCAGTGCCCACAGGGGGCGCGACGAGCAGTACTTC. Its translation: CASSAHRGRDEQYF.

The rearrangement uses TRBV11-3 and TRBJ1-3; 7 bases are shared with TRBD1. Germline V gives CDR1 SGHNT, CDR2 YENEEA. The CDR3 contains 16 residues. With V trimmed by 4 bases and J by 8 bases, 14 bases remained unmatched. In DNA, the CDR3 is TGTGCCAGCAGCTCCAACTTACAGGGGAATAGAGACACCATATATTTT. Translating gives CASSSNLQGNRDTIYF.

DNA for the CDR3: TGTGCCAGCAGTTTAAAAGGGGACAGGGGAAGTGAAAAACTGTTTTTT. Translation: CASSLKGDRGSEKLFF. This chain connects TRBV27 to TRBJ1-4; 10 positions agree with TRBD1. The junction had 7 bases not matched to a gene; V was cut back by 2 bases and J by 7 bases. In germline, CDR1 is MNHEY, CDR2 SMNVEV (reference sequence). The CDR3 spans 16 residues.

The V call is TRBV5-1, the J call TRBJ2-3; weak D call: TRBD1 (7 bases). The germline V gene has CDR1 SGHRS and CDR2 YFSETQ. Trimming pared 4 bases from V and 6 bases from J, leaving 15 bases between. The CDR3 has 14 residues. The CDR3 reads CASSPAPGGDTQYF. The CDR3 DNA reads as TGCGCCAGCAGCCCTGCTCCAGGGGGGGATACGCAGTATTTT.

The V call is TRBV6-1, the J call TRBJ2-7; the match to TRBD1 covers 8 bases. Germline-derived CDR1 and CDR2 are MNHNS and SASEGT. J lost 8 bases, V lost 6 bases, and 15 bases had no gene match. The CDR3 consists of 15 residues. The DNA for the CDR3 is TGTGCCAGCAGACCGGGGGACAGGACTACCACACAGCAGTACTTC. This translates into CASRPGDRTTTQQYF.

The V call is TRBV2, the J call TRBJ2-7, with D uncertain. The V end was cut by 3 bases, the J end by 0 bases, with 3 bases between. CDR1 is SNHLY, CDR2 FYNNEI, per germline. The CDR3 totals 12 residues. The DNA of the CDR3 is TGTGCCAGCAGTGACTCCTCCTACGAGCAGTACTTC. The encoded protein is CASSDSSYEQYF. The full variable domain, in which reference TRBV2 and TRBJ2-7 provide the parts outside the CDR3, is EPEVTQTPSHQVTQMGQEVILRCVPISNHLYFYWYRQILGQKVEFLVSFYNNEISEKSEIFDDQFSVERPDGSNFTLKIRSTKLEDSAMYFCASSDSSYEQYFGPGTRLTVT.

The chain couples TRBV11-2 to TRBJ1-2, with a possible D match to TRBD1 (6 bases). Per germline, CDR1 SGHAT and CDR2 FQNNGV. The CDR3 has 13 amino acids. Trimming took 1 base from V and 10 from J, leaving 13 bases between them. CDR3 protein: CASSLVNREYYTF. The CDR3 DNA reads TGTGCCAGCAGCTTAGTTAACAGGGAATACTACACCTTC. The full variable domain, in which reference TRBV11-2 and TRBJ1-2 provide the parts outside the CDR3, is EAGVAQSPRYKIIEKRQSVAFWCNPISGHATLYWYQQILGQGPKLLIQFQNNGVVDDSQLPKDRFSAERLKGVDSTLKIQPAKLEDSAVYLCASSLVNREYYTFGSGTRLTVV.

This chain joins TRBV5-4 and TRBJ2-5, with a possible D match to TRBD2 (5 bases). From germline, CDR1 is SGHNT and CDR2 YYREEE (reference sequence). CDR3 length: 14 residues. The V end lost 6 bases, the J end lost 2 bases, and 14 bases lay between the germline ends. The CDR3 sequence is CASTLGRAQETQYF. CDR3 nucleotides: TGTGCCAGCACCCTTGGGCGGGCACAAGAGACCCAGTACTTC.

The V and J genes are TRBV18 and TRBJ2-3, with 9 bases matching TRBD1. Germline V gives CDR1 KGHSH, CDR2 LQKENI. This CDR3 region has 15 residues. The J segment lost 1 base and the V segment lost 1 base, leaving 0 bases of the junction unmatched. The CDR3 DNA reads TGTGCCAGCTCACCACGGGACAGGGGCACAGATACGCAGTATTTT. Encoded protein: CASSPRDRGTDTQYF.